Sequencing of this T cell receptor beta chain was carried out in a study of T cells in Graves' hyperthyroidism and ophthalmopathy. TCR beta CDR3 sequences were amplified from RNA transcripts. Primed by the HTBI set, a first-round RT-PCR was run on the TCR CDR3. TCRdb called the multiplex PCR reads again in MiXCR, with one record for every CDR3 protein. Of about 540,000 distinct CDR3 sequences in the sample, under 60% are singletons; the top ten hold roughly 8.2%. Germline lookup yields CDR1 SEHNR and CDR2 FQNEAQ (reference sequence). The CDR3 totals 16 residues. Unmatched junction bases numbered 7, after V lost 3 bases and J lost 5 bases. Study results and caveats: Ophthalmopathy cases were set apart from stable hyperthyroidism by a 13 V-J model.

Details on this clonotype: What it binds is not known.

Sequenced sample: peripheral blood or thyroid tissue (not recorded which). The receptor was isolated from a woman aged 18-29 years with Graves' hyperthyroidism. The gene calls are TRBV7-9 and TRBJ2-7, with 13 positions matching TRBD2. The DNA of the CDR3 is TGTGCCAGCAGCTTCCCGACTAGCGGGAGGTTCGACGAGCAGTACTTC. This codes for CASSFPTSGRFDEQYF.